This entry concerns a single T cell receptor beta chain. Antigen: not known. This sample was taken from a study of T cell responses to AZD1222 COVID-19 vaccine. Study-level background: Combined were second doses at about 4 or about 12 weeks. Study-level findings and limits: Samples come after the peak T cell response, not at day 14. Close to half of all spike-specific TCRs reportedly target regions of the variants that are unmutated.

Trimming removed 3 bases from V and 8 bases from J, with 16 bases in between. The CDR3 is 14 residues long. Germline V lookup: CDR1 SGHVS, CDR2 FQNEAQ. The data were produced by immunoSEQ multiplex PCR, yet TCRdb's version contains in-frame clones alone and is incomplete. The sample lists over 70,000 clones, 85% occurring once. This clonotype was sampled from an adult in good health. The input for sequencing was peripheral blood, taken on day 0 of AZD1222 vaccination. V and J are TRBV7-8 and TRBJ1-2; the D gene is possibly TRBD1 (5 bases). The CDR3 sequence is CASSFTYQGGGYTF. For the CDR3, the DNA is TGTGCCAGCAGCTTCACGTACCAGGGTGGAGGCTACACCTTC.